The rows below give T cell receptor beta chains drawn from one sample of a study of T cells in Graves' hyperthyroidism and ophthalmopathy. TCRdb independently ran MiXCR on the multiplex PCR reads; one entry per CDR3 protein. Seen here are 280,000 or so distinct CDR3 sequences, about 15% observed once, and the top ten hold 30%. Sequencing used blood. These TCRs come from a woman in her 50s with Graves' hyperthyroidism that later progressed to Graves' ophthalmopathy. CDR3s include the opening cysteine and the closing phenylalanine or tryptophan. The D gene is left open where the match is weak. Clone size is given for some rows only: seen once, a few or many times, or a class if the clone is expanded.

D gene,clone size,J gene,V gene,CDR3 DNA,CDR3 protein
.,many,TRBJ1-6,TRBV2,TGTGCCAGCAGTGTGGGGAGCTCCTATAATTCACCCCTCCACTTT,CASSVGSSYNSPLHF
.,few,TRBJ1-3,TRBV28,TGTGCCAGCATTGGAAACACCATATATTTT,CASIGNTIYF
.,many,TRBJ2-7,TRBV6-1,TGTGCCAGCAGTTTGGCTCCCGCTCGAGGGGACGAGCAGTACTTC,CASSLAPARGDEQYF
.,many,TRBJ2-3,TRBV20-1,TGCAGTCCGGGGATGGGGACGTCTAGCACAGATACGCAGTATTTT,CSPGMGTSSTDTQYF
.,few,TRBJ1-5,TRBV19,TGTGCCAGTAAGGTTTGGCAGGGAGGCAATCAGCCCCAGCATTTT,CASKVWQGGNQPQHF
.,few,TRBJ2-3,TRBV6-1,TGTGCCAGCAAGGAGATATTGGGATTTGCAGATACGCAGTATTTT,CASKEILGFADTQYF
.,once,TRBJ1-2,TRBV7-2,TGTGCCAGCAGCTTAGCGGAGGGAATCTATGGCTACACCTTC,CASSLAEGIYGYTF
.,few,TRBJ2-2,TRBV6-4,TGTGCCAGCAGTGACGGGACAAACACCGGGGAGCTGTTTTTT,CASSDGTNTGELFF
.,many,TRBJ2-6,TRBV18,TGTGCCAGCTCCCACGGAGGGGATGGGGCCAACGTCCTGACTTTC,CASSHGGDGANVLTF
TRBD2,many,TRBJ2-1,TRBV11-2,TGTGCCAGCAGTCTTACCGGGACTAGCGGGGGCCGGGAGCAGTTCTTC,CASSLTGTSGGREQFF
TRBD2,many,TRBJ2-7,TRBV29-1,TGCAGCGTAATTCGGCTAGCGGGAGGCCGCTACGAGCAGTACTTC,CSVIRLAGGRYEQYF
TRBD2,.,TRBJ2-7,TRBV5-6,TGTGCCAGCAGCTCGGGACTAGAGGGCTACGAGCAGTACTTC,CASSSGLEGYEQYF
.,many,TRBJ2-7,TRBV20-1,TGCAGTGCCCCAACTTTAGATAGCTACGAGCAGTACTTC,CSAPTLDSYEQYF
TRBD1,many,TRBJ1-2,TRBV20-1,TGCAGTGCTAGAGATCGACAGGGGGCTGCGGGCTACACCTTC,CSARDRQGAAGYTF
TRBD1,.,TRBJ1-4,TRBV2,TGTGCCAGCAGTGACGAGGGGGCCTTAGAAAAACTGTTTTTT,CASSDEGALEKLFF
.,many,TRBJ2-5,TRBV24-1,TGTGCCACCAGTGATTCGATCAAGGGACGGGGTTTTTTTGGGACCCAGTACTTC,CATSDSIKGRGFFGTQYF
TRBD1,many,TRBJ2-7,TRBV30,TGTGCCTGGAGTGGGGAGACAGGGTTTTCCTACGAGCAGTACTTC,CAWSGETGFSYEQYF
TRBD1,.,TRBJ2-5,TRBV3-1,TGTGCCAGCAGCCAGGACAGGGGAGAGACCCAGTACTTC,CASSQDRGETQYF
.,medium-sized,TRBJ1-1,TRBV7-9,TGTGCCAGCAGCTCCTCGACTGAAGCTTTCTTT,CASSSSTEAFF
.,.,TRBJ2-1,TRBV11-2,TGTGCCAGCAGCTTATTTGGAACATACAATGAGCAGTTCTTC,CASSLFGTYNEQFF
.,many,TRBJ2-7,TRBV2,TGTGCCAGCAGTACCCGGGATGAGCAGTACTTC,CASSTRDEQYF
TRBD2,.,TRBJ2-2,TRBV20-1,TGCAGTGCTAGAGCCAGCGGGGTTAACACCGGGGAGCTGTTTTTT,CSARASGVNTGELFF
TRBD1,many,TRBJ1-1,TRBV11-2,TGTGCCAGCAGCCATGGACAGGGTGAAGCTTTCTTT,CASSHGQGEAFF
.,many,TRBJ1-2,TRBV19,TGTGCCAGTAACCTCAGGGCGAACTATGGCTACACCTTC,CASNLRANYGYTF
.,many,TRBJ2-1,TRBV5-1,TGCGCCAGCAGTTACGCATTGAAGGGGACGGGAGACAATGAGCAGTTCTTC,CASSYALKGTGDNEQFF
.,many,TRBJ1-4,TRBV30,TGTGCCTGGAGTGGTCCCTGGGGTCTCTCAACTAATGAAAAACTGTTTTTT,CAWSGPWGLSTNEKLFF
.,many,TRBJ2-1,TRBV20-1,TGCAGTGCTAGAGGGGAGGCGCGAAACTACAATGAGCAGTTCTTC,CSARGEARNYNEQFF
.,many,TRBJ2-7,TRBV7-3,TGTGCCAGCAGCTTACAAACAGGGACCGAGCAGTACTTC,CASSLQTGTEQYF
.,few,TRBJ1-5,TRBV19,TGTGCCAGTAGTTTCAACGGACAGCCCCAGCATTTT,CASSFNGQPQHF
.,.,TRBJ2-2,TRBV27,TGTGCCAGCAGTTCATCCTGGATTACGGGGACCGGGGAGCTGTTTTTT,CASSSSWITGTGELFF
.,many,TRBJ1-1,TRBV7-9,TGTGCCAGCAGCTTATTGGGGGGCCATGCGGCTTTCTTT,CASSLLGGHAAFF
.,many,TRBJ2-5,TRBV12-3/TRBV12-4,.,CASSTSESSETQYF
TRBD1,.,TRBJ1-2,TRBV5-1,TGCGCCAGCAGCTTGGAGTGGACAGGGGGCACTTACTATGGCTACACCTTC,CASSLEWTGGTYYGYTF
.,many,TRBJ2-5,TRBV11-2,TGTGCCAGCAGCCGCCGGGACACCCAAGAGACCCAGTACTTC,CASSRRDTQETQYF